The clone carrying this T cell receptor (beta chain) was seen many times. Its specificity is not known. This CDR3 comprises 12 residues. Trimming removed 6 bases from V and 7 bases from J, with 10 bases in between. The V gene's germline CDR1 is MNHEY and CDR2 SMNVEV (reference sequence). TCRdb independently ran MiXCR on the 5' RACE reads; one entry per CDR3 protein. The sample carries 550,000 to 700,000 distinct CDR3 sequences, 7.5% to 10% recorded once. These data come from a study of identical twins. Overall study results and limits: Abundant cord blood beta clonotypes carried fewer insertions; memory repertoires showed none. The study found excess low generation probability among twin-shared out-of-frame alpha sequences.

The sample was also reused in another study, on yellow fever vaccine responses in identical twins.

The receptor's source is a woman aged 18 to 35 in good health. The genes are TRBV27 and TRBJ2-1; D gene uncertain. The sequencing input was PBMCs. CDR3 DNA sequence: TGTGCCAGCAGCTTGAGTGGGAATGAGCAGTTCTTC. It translates to CASSLSGNEQFF.